This TCR beta chain was profiled in a study of persistence of HIV-infected CD4 T cells. Study-wide context: The sample holds CD4+ T cells responsive to CMV or HIV-1 Gag. Broader study findings: Proviral oligoclonality tracked with TCR oligoclonality within the same sorted cells.

This clone came up a few times. Its cognate antigen is unknown. Cells were stimulated with overlapping HIV-1 Gag 15-mer peptides. CD40L-negative CD69-negative CD45RO-high memory CD4+ T cells were sorted as populations depleted of antigen-responding cells. V lost 9 bases, J lost 3 bases, and 6 bases stayed unmatched. Germline V gene lookup returns CDR1 LNHDA and CDR2 SQIVND (reference sequence). CDR3 length: 13 residues. Sequencing used immunoSEQ version 4 in survey mode. Profiled with immunoSEQ multiplex PCR; TCRdb holds only in-frame clones, not every one. The sample has about 40,000 clones, 85% to 90% seen once.

The chain combines TRBV19 with TRBJ1-2, with 8 bases that match TRBD1. This specimen was cultured CD4+ T cells from PBMCs, taken from a patient who received antiretroviral therapy. This receptor was identified in an adult with HIV. The donor label of this sample is uncertain. CDR3 loop: CASRTGPYYGYTF. CDR3 nucleotide sequence: TGTGCCAGCCGGACAGGGCCTTACTATGGCTACACCTTC.